This T cell receptor beta chain was identified during a study of shared clonotypes between healthy human individuals. The CDR3 covers 15 residues. Germline V gives CDR1 SGHKS, CDR2 YYEKEE (reference sequence). V lost 2 bases and J lost 5; bases outside the gene matches: 4. TCRdb keeps only in-frame clones here, not all; method: immunoSEQ multiplex PCR. The data contain about 1.5 million clones, roughly 98% of them singletons. The authors divided CD4+ cells into CD45RA+ naive and CD45RA-negative memory subsets. General study findings and limits: The small donor group covered limited genetic and exposure diversity.

This clone is a singleton in its sample. No antigen is known for it. The sequence came from a man aged 30 to 39 in good health. The sample taken for sequencing was naive CD4+ T cells sorted from blood. Subset here: CD45RA+ positively selected. The chain recombines TRBV5-5 with TRBJ2-3, with 11 positions matching TRBD2. For the CDR3, the DNA is TGTGCCAGCAGCTTCCACACTAGCGGGAGAGATACGCAGTATTTT. It specifies CASSFHTSGRDTQYF.